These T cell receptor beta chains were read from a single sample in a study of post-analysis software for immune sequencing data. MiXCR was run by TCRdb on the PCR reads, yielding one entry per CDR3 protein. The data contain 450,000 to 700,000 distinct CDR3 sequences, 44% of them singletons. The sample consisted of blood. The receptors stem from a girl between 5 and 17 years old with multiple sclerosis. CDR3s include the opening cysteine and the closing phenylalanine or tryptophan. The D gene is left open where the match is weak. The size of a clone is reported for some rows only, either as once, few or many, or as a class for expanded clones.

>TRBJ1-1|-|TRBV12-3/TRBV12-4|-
TGTGCCAGCACAAGAACAGGAGGCCGTGAAGCTTTCTTT
CASTRTGGREAFF
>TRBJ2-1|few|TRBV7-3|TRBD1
TGTGCCGGCAGCGACCGGGACAGGGGCTACAATGAGCAGTTCTTC
CAGSDRDRGYNEQFF
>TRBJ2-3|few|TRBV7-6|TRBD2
TGTGCCAGCAGTCCCGGTATCAGAGGGAGGGCCCCCGATACGCAGTATTTT
CASSPGIRGRAPDTQYF
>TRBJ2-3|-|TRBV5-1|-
TGCGCCAGCAGCATTCCCCAAGGGAGCACAGATACGCAGTATTTT
CASSIPQGSTDTQYF
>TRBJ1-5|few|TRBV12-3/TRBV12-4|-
TGTGCCAGCACCGACCCGGCCGGGAATCAGCCCCAGCATTTT
CASTDPAGNQPQHF
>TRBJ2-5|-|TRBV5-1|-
TGCGCCAGCAGCTTGACAGAAAGGGAGACCCAGTACTTC
CASSLTERETQYF
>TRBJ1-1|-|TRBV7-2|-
TGTGCCAGTTTTCTCTCAAGGGTGGACACTGAAGCTTTCTTT
CASFLSRVDTEAFF
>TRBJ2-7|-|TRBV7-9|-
TGTGCCAGCAGCCCCCCCTTAGGGAACTACGAGCAGTACTTC
CASSPPLGNYEQYF
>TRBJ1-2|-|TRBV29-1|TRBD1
TGCAGCGTTAATTTACAGGGGGCGGGCTATGGCTACACCTTC
CSVNLQGAGYGYTF
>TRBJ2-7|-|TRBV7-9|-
TGTGCCAGCACCTCCCCGGGCTCCTACGAGCAGTACTTC
CASTSPGSYEQYF
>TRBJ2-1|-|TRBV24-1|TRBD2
TGTGCCACCAGTGATTTGTCTAGCGGGAGATCCTACAATGAGCAGTTCTTC
CATSDLSSGRSYNEQFF
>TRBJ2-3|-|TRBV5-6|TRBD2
TGTGCCAGCAGCAAAGGGACTAGCGGGGTCAGAACAGATACGCAGTATTTT
CASSKGTSGVRTDTQYF
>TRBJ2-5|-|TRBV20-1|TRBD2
TGCAGTGCGACGGACGGGGGGGGGCTCCAAGAGACCCAGTACTTC
CSATDGGGLQETQYF
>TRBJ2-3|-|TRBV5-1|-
TGCGCCAGCAGCTTGGAGGGCCAGATGAACACAGATACGCAGTATTTT
CASSLEGQMNTDTQYF
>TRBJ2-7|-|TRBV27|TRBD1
TGTGCCAGCAGTTTTGTTGACAGGGCCTACGAGCAGTACTTC
CASSFVDRAYEQYF
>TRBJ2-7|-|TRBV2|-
TGTGCCAGCAGGGGGGGTTTGGGCTACGAGCAGTACTTC
CASRGGLGYEQYF
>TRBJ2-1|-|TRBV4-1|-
TGCGCCAGCAGCCTCCGACTAGGAAGCTACAATGAGCAGTTCTTC
CASSLRLGSYNEQFF
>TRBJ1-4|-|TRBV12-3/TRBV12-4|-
TGTGCCAGCAGTCAAGGAGAAAAACGGTTTTTT
CASSQGEKRFF
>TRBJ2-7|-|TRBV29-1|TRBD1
TGCAGCGCCGGCGGACAGGGAGTCAGCGAGCAGTACTTC
CSAGGQGVSEQYF
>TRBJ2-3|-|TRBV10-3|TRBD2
TGTGCCATCAGTGGCCCCGGGACTAGCGGCACAGATACGCAGTATTTT
CAISGPGTSGTDTQYF
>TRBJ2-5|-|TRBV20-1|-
TGCAGTACTAGCCTTGGGGAGACCCAGTACTTC
CSTSLGETQYF
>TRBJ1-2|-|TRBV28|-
TGTGCCAGCAGTAACCGCTTAGGCTACACCTTC
CASSNRLGYTF
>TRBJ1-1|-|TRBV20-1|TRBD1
TGCAGTGCTCCGAAGACAGGGGGGACCACTGAAGCTTTCTTT
CSAPKTGGTTEAFF
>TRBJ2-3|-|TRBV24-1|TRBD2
TGTGCCACCAGTGCCCCAGGGGTTAGCGGGAGAAATACGCAGTATTTT
CATSAPGVSGRNTQYF
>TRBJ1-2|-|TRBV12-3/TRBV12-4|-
TGTGCCAGCAGTTTTGGGTGGTATGGCTACACCTTC
CASSFGWYGYTF
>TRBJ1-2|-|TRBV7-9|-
TGTGCCAGCAGCTTAGGCTCGGGACGGTCTTCTAACTATGGCTACACCTTC
CASSLGSGRSSNYGYTF
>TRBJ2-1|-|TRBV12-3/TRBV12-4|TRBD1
TGTGCCAGCAGCTCGCCAGGGGGAAACTACAATGAGCAGTTCTTC
CASSSPGGNYNEQFF
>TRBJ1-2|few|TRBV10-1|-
TGCGCCAGCAGCCCATTGTTGGGGGAGCTAGTACTCACCTTC
CASSPLLGELVLTF
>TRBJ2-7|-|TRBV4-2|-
TGTGCCAGCAGCCAAGATCAGGACCCTTACGAGCAGTACTTC
CASSQDQDPYEQYF
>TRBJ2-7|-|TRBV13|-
TGTGCCAGCAGCTTAGAGTGGGGGGATCACGAGCAGTACTTC
CASSLEWGDHEQYF
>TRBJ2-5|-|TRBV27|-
TGTGCCAGCAGTAGGCCCCAGGGAGAGACCCAGTACTTC
CASSRPQGETQYF
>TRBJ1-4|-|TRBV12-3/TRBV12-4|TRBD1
TGTGCCAGCAGTTTACGCCTGACAGGGGGAGACTTGAATGAAAAACTGTTTTTT
CASSLRLTGGDLNEKLFF
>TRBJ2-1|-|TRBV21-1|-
TGTGCCAGCAGCCCGGAAGGCCACTCCTACAATGAGCAGTTCTTC
CASSPEGHSYNEQFF
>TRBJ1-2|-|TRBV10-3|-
TGTGCCATCAGTGAGTTGGAGGGGACGGCTAACTATGGCTACACCTTC
CAISELEGTANYGYTF
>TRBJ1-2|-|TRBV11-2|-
TGTGCCAGCAGCCCGAAGACAGACTATGGCTACACCTTC
CASSPKTDYGYTF
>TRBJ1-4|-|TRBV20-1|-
TGCAGTGCTAGGCACAGCTTGACTCCAACTAATGAAAAACTGTTTTTT
CSARHSLTPTNEKLFF
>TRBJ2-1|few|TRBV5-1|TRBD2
TGCGCCAGCAGTCTAGCGGGAGAGGGGAATGAGCAGTTCTTC
CASSLAGEGNEQFF
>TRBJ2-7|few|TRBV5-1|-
TGCGCCAGCAGCCCACTAGGGCTCGAGCAGTACTTC
CASSPLGLEQYF
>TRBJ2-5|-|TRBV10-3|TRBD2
TGTGCCATCAGTGAGATAGCGGGGGGGCCAGAGACCCAGTACTTC
CAISEIAGGPETQYF
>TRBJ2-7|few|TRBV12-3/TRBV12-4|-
TGTGCCAGCAGTCGGCGTTGGGGGACCGACGAGCAGTACTTC
CASSRRWGTDEQYF
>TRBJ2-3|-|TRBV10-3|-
TGTGCCATCAGTGAGTCAGGGACGGCCCTTAGCACAGATACGCGGTATTTT
CAISESGTALSTDTRYF
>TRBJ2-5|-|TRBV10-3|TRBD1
TGTGCCATCAGTGGCCTGGGACAGAGGAACGTGGAGACCCAGTACTTC
CAISGLGQRNVETQYF
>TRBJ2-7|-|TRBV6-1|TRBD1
TGTGCCACCAACAAAGGGACAGGGCCCTACGAGCAGTACTTC
CATNKGTGPYEQYF
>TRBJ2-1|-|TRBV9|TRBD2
TGTGCCAGCAGCCTTGAGCGGGGGCGCAGGGATGAGCAGTTCTTC
CASSLERGRRDEQFF
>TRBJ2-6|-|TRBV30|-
TGTGCCTGGAGTGGAATAGGGCCGTTCTCTGGGGCCAACGTCCTGACTTTC
CAWSGIGPFSGANVLTF
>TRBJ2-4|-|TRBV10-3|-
TGTGCCATCAGTGAGATGTTAGGCGAAGCCAAAAACATTCAGTACTTC
CAISEMLGEAKNIQYF
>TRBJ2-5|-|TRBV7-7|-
TGTGCTAGCAAAGGGGTTGCAGAAGAGACCCAGTACTTC
CASKGVAEETQYF